The 26 T cell receptor beta chains below were found in one sample sequenced in a study of breast tumors, draining lymph nodes, adjacent tissues. Using its own MiXCR run on the multiplex PCR reads, TCRdb lists one record per CDR3 protein. The sample lists fewer than 250,000 distinct CDR3 sequences; about 30% were seen once. The lymph nodes were axillary draining lymph nodes from breast cancer patients. The sample was axillary lymph node tissue. These receptors were collected from a female donor with breast cancer. Some clones in this sample may be carry-over from other donors' samples.

This clonotype was found many times. J is TRBJ2-3 and V is TRBV6-5; 7 bases align to TRBD2. Germline V gene data show CDR1 as MNHEY and CDR2 as SVGAGI. CDR3 size: 13 residues. After removal of 6 bases from V and 7 bases from J, the junction contained 7 bases not matched to a gene. CDR3 loop: CASRRESPHTQYF. In nucleotides, the CDR3 is TGTGCCAGCAGGCGGGAGTCCCCCCATACGCAGTATTTT.

In this sample, this clonotype turned up many times. The chain employs TRBV5-1 and TRBJ2-7, with 10 bases aligning to TRBD2. The CDR3 covers 16 residues. Germline CDR1 reads SGHRS; CDR2 reads YFSETQ. After removal of 0 bases from V and 0 bases from J, the junction contained 3 bases not matched to a gene. Here the CDR3 reads CASSLGLAGSSYEQYF. The CDR3 nucleotides read TGCGCCAGCAGCTTGGGACTAGCGGGCTCCTCCTACGAGCAGTACTTC.

The chain recombines TRBV4-1 with TRBJ1-1; D is perhaps TRBD1 (5 bases). Trimming left V 1 base short and J 0 bases short, with 12 bases between. Per the germline V gene, CDR1 is MGHRA and CDR2 is YSYEKL. This CDR3 spans 16 amino acids. CDR3 sequence: CASSQVFKGLNTEAFF. CDR3 nucleotide sequence: TGCGCCAGCAGCCAAGTTTTCAAGGGGTTGAACACTGAAGCTTTCTTT.

The chain carries TRBV5-5 and TRBJ2-7; 12 positions match TRBD2. J lost 7 bases, V lost 7 bases, and 9 bases had no gene match. This CDR3 spans 14 amino acids. Germline lookup yields CDR1 SGHKS and CDR2 YYEKEE (reference sequence). The CDR3 region is CASVLAGGLAEQYF. CDR3 sequence (DNA): TGTGCCAGCGTCCTAGCGGGAGGGTTGGCAGAGCAGTACTTC.

This clonotype was picked up many times. The junction departs from the called germline gene at one end, perhaps through a read error. The chain couples TRBV7-9 to TRBJ1-2; D is ambiguous. There are 15 residues in the CDR3. Germline V gene lookup returns CDR1 SEHNR and CDR2 FQNEAQ (reference sequence). The CDR3 is CASSLVAATSYGYPF. CDR3 DNA: TGTGCCAGCAGCTTAGTGGCGGCAACATCCTATGGCTACCCCTTC.

This clonotype was detected ten times or more. The chain joins TRBV5-1 to TRBJ1-2; TRBD1 is a possible D gene (5 bases). CDR1 SGHRS and CDR2 YFSETQ come from the germline V gene. Between the trimmed V and J ends, which lost 0 bases and 3 bases, there was a span of 12 bases. There are 15 residues in the CDR3. CDR3 in DNA: TGCGCCAGCAGCTTGGGGACACGAAATGACTATGGCTACACCTTC. Amino acids: CASSLGTRNDYGYTF.

A note on this clonotype: A much larger clone lies a single base off, so this may be a read error. The CDR3 is CSARDGQGGTSDTQYF. In nucleotides, the CDR3 is TGCAGTGCTAGAGATGGGCAGGGTGGAACTTCAGATACGCAGTATTTT. This rearrangement joins TRBV20-1 to TRBJ2-3; D may be TRBD1 (5 bases). This CDR3 comprises 16 residues. Germline V gene data show CDR1 as DFQATT and CDR2 as SNEGSKA (reference sequence). Deletions cut 0 bases from V and 4 bases from J, with 17 bases between.

With regard to this clonotype: A much larger clone sits a single nucleotide away, making a read error possible. This chain joins TRBV6-2 or TRBV6-3 and TRBJ1-5; D unresolved. V was shortened by 4 bases and J by 6 bases, with 10 bases between the two germline ends. Germline V gene data show CDR1 as MNHEY and CDR2 as SVGEGT. This CDR3 spans 13 amino acids. The CDR3 here is CASSSSQVQPQHF. For the CDR3, the DNA is TGTGCCAGCAGTTCCTCGCAAGTTCAGCCCCAGCATTTT.

A few counts support this clonotype. A much larger clone lies a single base off, so this may be a read error. The chain employs TRBV6-4 and TRBJ1-2; D is unresolved. Germline loops: CDR1 MRHNA, CDR2 SNTAGT. The CDR3 has 15 residues. CDR3 residues: CASSHSGSPLVGYTF. As DNA, the CDR3 is TGTGCCAGCAGTCACTCGGGTAGCCCCTTGGTCGGCTACACCTTC.

This clonotype was seen ten or more times. The gene calls are TRBV15 and TRBJ2-3; D unclear. With 0 bases removed from V and 0 bases from J, the gap between germline ends came to 4 bases. CDR1 is LNHNV and CDR2 is YYDKDF in the germline V gene (reference sequence). The CDR3 has 14 residues. CDR3: CATSRELSTDTQYF. The DNA of the CDR3 is TGTGCCACCAGCAGAGAACTTAGCACAGATACGCAGTATTTT.

This clonotype showed up many times. This chain joins TRBV12-3 or TRBV12-4 and TRBJ1-6; TRBD1 matches 8 bases. V lost 3 bases and J lost 5; bases outside the gene matches: 9. The CDR3 has 17 amino acids. CDR3 protein: CASSFLQGGNDNSPLHF. The CDR3 region has the DNA TGTGCCAGCAGTTTCTTACAGGGGGGGAATGATAATTCACCCCTCCACTTT.

This chain connects TRBV14 to TRBJ2-7; tentative D call: TRBD1 (6 bases). Germline-derived CDR1 and CDR2 are SGHDN and FVKESK. Trimming left V 0 bases short and J 7 bases short, with 16 bases between. This CDR3 has 15 amino acids. The CDR3 sequence is CASSQDWGQGYEQYF. The CDR3 nucleotides are TGTGCCAGCAGCCAAGATTGGGGACAAGGCTATGAGCAGTACTTC.

Many counts were recorded for this clonotype. The rearrangement joins TRBV9 to TRBJ2-1, with 10 bases that match TRBD2. The CDR3 runs to 16 residues. Losses at the gene ends were 4 bases for V and 4 bases for J; bases not matched to a gene: 8. Germline V lookup: CDR1 SGDLS, CDR2 YYNGEE. The CDR3: CASSPPRTSGYNEQFF. CDR3 coding DNA: TGTGCCAGCAGCCCCCCCCGGACTAGCGGATACAATGAGCAGTTCTTC.

Worth noting for this clonotype: One junction end disagrees with the germline gene, perhaps due to a read error. The rearrangement uses TRBV5-1 and TRBJ1-6; a possible D gene is TRBD1 (5 bases). The CDR3 runs to 14 residues. Looked up from germline, CDR1 is SGHRS and CDR2 is YFSETQ. The CDR3 nucleotides read TGCGCCAGCAGCTTGGCAGGGCCGAATTCCCCCCTCCACTTT. Its protein product is CASSLAGPNSPLHF.

In the case of this clonotype: One end of the junction fails to match germline, which may point to a read error. The gene calls are TRBV7-9 and TRBJ2-2; TRBD1 or TRBD2 may be the D gene (5 bases each). Germline V gives CDR1 SEHNR, CDR2 FQNEAQ (reference sequence). This CDR3 is 15 amino acids long. CDR3 DNA sequence: TGTGCCAGCAGCTTAGTAAGGACGGACACCGGGGAGCTGTTCTTT. Protein sequence: CASSLVRTDTGELFF.

This clonotype has a handful of counts. A read error is possible here, since a much larger clone lies one base away. The gene calls are TRBV6-6 and TRBJ2-7, with D possibly matching TRBD2 (5 bases). Germline CDR1 MNHNY, CDR2 SVGAGI (reference sequence). This CDR3 is built from 13 residues. Trimming pared 6 bases from V and 4 bases from J, leaving 13 bases between. The DNA of the CDR3 is TGTGCCAGCAGACAAGCGGATACATACGAGCAGTACTTC. It encodes CASRQADTYEQYF.

This chain connects TRBV19 to TRBJ2-6; no clear D. Germline-derived CDR1 and CDR2 are LNHDA and SQIVND (reference sequence). With 1 base removed from V and 7 bases from J, the gap between germline ends came to 8 bases. The CDR3 length is 14 residues. The CDR3 bases are TGTGCCAGTAGTATAGTGCCCGGAGCCAACGTCCTGACTTTC. Translation gives CASSIVPGANVLTF.

Comment on this clonotype: A read error may explain this, as a much larger clone is one base away. The chain combines TRBV2 with TRBJ2-7; possibly TRBD2 for D (6 bases). The CDR3 consists of 13 residues. CDR1 and CDR2 from the germline V gene are SNHLY and FYNNEI. V was cut by 1 base and J by 6 bases, with 10 bases left in between. In DNA, the CDR3 is TGTGCCAGCAGTGAAGTATACGGGAGCGAGCAGTACTTC. Residues: CASSEVYGSEQYF.

This clonotype is a singleton in its sample. This chain links TRBV29-1 with TRBJ2-3; TRBD2 aligns across 7 bases. The CDR3 covers 13 residues. The trim removed 4 bases at V and 2 bases at J, leaving 3 bases unmatched. From germline, CDR1 is SQVTM and CDR2 ANQGSEA. The CDR3 sequence is CSVAGGATDTQYF. CDR3 nucleotide sequence: TGCAGCGTTGCGGGAGGCGCCACAGATACGCAGTATTTT.

The chain links TRBV7-9 to TRBJ2-7, with a possible D match to TRBD1 (6 bases). CDR1 and CDR2 from the germline V gene are SEHNR and FQNEAQ (reference sequence). The germline V and J ends were trimmed by 3 bases and 1 base, with 16 bases remaining between them. The CDR3 totals 16 residues. This CDR3 reads CASSFLDSDASYEQYF. In nucleotides, the CDR3 is TGTGCCAGCAGCTTCCTGGACAGCGACGCTTCCTACGAGCAGTACTTC.

The chain is built from TRBV12-3 or TRBV12-4 and TRBJ2-3; the D gene could be TRBD1 or TRBD2 (6 bases each). CDR3 length equals 16 residues. Trimming took 6 bases from V and 4 from J, leaving 20 bases between them. CDR3 loop: CASSSQGGNRADTQYF. CDR3 DNA: TGTGCCAGCAGCTCACAGGGAGGTAATCGGGCAGATACGCAGTATTTT.

The chain is built from TRBV12-3 or TRBV12-4 and TRBJ2-7; TRBD2 might be the D (6 bases). Trimming shortened V by 5 bases and J by 2 bases, and 10 bases separated the two germline ends. This CDR3 comprises 13 residues. The CDR3 here is CASSLPGAYEQYF. DNA of the CDR3: TGTGCCAGCAGTCTACCGGGGGCCTACGAGCAGTACTTC.

This clonotype occurred many times. The chain is built from TRBV12-3 or TRBV12-4 and TRBJ1-5, with D perhaps matching TRBD1 (6 bases). The V end was cut by 8 bases, the J end by 0 bases, with 8 bases between. This CDR3 comprises 13 residues. DNA for the CDR3: TGTGCCAGCCGGGACACTAGCAATCAGCCCCAGCATTTT. Protein sequence: CASRDTSNQPQHF.

The chain combines TRBV7-9 with TRBJ1-4; weak D call: TRBD1 (6 bases). The germline V and J ends were trimmed by 5 bases and 6 bases, with 10 bases remaining between them. Germline values: CDR1 SEHNR, CDR2 FQNEAQ (reference sequence). The CDR3 is 13 residues long. The CDR3 coding sequence is TGTGCCAGCAGCGGGGGCAGCTATGAAAAACTGTTTTTT. It is translated as CASSGGSYEKLFF.

This clonotype was counted at least ten times. The V call is TRBV5-8, the J call TRBJ2-7, with D perhaps matching TRBD1 (6 bases). The germline V gene has CDR1 SGHTS and CDR2 YDEGEE. This CDR3 contains 14 residues. The V and J ends lost 0 bases and 5 bases respectively, with 12 bases between them. The CDR3 spells CASSLAGDTDEQYF. The CDR3, as DNA: TGTGCCAGCAGCTTGGCCGGGGACACCGACGAGCAGTACTTC.

V is TRBV7-3 and J is TRBJ1-6, with D unclear. The CDR3 has 14 residues. Germline V lookup: CDR1 SGHTA, CDR2 FQGTGA. The V end was cut by 5 bases, the J end by 8 bases, with 13 bases between. This CDR3 is CASSGRTRDSPLHF. Written as DNA, the CDR3 is TGTGCCAGCAGCGGGAGGACTAGAGATTCACCCCTCCACTTT.